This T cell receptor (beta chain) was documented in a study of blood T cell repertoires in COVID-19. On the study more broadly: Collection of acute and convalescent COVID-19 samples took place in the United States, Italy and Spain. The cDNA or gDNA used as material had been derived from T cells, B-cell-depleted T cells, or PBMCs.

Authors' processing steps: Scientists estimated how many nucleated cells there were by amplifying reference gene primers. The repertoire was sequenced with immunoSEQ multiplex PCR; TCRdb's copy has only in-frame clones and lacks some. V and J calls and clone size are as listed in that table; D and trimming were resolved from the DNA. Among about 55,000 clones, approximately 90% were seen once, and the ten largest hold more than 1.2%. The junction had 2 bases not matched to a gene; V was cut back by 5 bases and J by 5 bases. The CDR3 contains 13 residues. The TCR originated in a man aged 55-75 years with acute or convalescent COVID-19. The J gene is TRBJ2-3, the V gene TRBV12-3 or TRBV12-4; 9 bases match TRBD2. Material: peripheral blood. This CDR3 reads CASSKLAGDTQYF. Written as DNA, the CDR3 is TGTGCCAGCAGTAAACTAGCGGGAGATACGCAGTATTTT.